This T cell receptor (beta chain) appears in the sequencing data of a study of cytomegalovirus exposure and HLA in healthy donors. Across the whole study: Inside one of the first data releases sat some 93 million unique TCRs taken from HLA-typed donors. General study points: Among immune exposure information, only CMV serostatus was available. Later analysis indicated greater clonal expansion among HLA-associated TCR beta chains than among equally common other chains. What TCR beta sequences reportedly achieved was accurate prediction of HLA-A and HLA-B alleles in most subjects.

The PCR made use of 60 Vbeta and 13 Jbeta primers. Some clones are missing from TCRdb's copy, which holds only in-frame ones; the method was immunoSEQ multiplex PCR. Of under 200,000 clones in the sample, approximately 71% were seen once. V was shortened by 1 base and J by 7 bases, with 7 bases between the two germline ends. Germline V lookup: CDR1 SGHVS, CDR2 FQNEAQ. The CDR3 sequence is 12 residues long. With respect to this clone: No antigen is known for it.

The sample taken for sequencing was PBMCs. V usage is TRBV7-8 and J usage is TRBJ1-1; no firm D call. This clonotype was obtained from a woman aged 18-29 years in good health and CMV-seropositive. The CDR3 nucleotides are TGTGCCAGCAGCTTAGGAGAGAATGAAGCTTTCTTT. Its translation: CASSLGENEAFF.